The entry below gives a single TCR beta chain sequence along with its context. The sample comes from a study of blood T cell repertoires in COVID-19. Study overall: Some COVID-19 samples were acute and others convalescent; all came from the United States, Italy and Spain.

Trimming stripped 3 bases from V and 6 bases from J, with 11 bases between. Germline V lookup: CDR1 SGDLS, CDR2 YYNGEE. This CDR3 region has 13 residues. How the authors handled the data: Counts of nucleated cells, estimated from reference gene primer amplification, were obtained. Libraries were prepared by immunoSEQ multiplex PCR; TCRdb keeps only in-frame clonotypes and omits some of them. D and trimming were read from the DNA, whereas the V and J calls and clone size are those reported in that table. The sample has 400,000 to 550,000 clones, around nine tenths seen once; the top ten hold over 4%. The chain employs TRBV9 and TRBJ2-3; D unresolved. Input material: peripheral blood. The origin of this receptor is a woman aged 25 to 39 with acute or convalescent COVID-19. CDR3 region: CASSDGPGDTQYF. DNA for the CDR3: TGTGCCAGCAGCGACGGCCCCGGGGATACGCAGTATTTT. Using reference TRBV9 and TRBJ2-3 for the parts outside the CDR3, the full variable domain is DSGVTQTPKHLITATGQRVTLRCSPRSGDLSVYWYQQSLDQGLQFLIQYYNGEERAKGNILERFSAQQFPDLHSELNLSSLELGDSALYFCASSDGPGDTQYFGPGTRLTVL.